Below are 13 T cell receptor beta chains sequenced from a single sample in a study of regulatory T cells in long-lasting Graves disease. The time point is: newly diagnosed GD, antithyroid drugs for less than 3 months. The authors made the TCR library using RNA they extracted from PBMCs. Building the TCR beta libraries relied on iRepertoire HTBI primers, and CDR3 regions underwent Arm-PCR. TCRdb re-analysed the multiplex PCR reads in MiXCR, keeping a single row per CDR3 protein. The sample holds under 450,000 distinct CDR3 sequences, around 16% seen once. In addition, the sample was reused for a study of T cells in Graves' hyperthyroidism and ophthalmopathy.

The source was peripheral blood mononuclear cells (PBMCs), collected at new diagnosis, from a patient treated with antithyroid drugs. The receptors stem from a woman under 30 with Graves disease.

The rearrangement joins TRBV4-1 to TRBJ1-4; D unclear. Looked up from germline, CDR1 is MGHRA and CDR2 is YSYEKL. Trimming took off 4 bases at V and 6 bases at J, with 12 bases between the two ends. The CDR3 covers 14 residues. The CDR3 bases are TGCGCCAGCAGCCCCGGACCTCAGGATGAAAAACTGTTTTTT. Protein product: CASSPGPQDEKLFF.

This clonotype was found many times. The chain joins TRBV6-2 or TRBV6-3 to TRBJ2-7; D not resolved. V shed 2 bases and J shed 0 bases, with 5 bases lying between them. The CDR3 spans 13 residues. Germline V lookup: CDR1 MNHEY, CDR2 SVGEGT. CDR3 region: CASSYTNSYEQYF. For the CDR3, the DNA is TGTGCCAGCAGTTACACGAACTCCTACGAGCAGTACTTC.

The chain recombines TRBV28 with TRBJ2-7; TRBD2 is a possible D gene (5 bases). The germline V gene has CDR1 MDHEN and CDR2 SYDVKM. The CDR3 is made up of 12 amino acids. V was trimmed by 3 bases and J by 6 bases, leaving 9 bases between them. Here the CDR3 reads CASSFGVGEQYF. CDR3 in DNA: TGTGCCAGCAGTTTCGGGGTGGGCGAGCAGTACTTC.

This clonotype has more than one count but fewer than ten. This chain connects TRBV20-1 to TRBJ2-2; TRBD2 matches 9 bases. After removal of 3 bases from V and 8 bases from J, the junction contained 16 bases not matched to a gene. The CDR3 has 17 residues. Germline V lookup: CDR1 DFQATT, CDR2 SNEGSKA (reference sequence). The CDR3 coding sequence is TGCAGTGCTAGGGTTAGACTAGCGGAAATCTCAGGGGGGGAGCTGTTTTTT. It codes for CSARVRLAEISGGELFF.

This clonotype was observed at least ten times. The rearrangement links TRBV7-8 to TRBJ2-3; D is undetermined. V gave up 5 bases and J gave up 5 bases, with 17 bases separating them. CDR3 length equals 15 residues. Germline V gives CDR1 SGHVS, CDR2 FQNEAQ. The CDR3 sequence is CASSLGSVKVDTQYF. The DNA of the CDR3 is TGTGCCAGCAGCCTCGGGTCTGTGAAGGTAGATACGCAGTATTTT. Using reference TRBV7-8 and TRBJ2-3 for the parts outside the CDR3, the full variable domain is GAGVSQSPRYKVAKRGQDVALRCDPISGHVSLFWYQQALGQGPEFLTYFQNEAQLDKSGLPSDRFFAERPEGSVSTLKIQRTQQEDSAVYLCASSLGSVKVDTQYFGPGTRLTVL.

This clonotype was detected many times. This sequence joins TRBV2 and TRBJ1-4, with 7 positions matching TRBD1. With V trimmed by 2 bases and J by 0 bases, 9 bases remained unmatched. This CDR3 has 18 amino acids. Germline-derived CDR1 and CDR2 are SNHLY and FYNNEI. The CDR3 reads CASSENNWDSSTNEKLFF. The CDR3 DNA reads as TGTGCCAGCAGTGAAAATAATTGGGACAGTTCAACTAATGAAAAACTGTTTTTT.

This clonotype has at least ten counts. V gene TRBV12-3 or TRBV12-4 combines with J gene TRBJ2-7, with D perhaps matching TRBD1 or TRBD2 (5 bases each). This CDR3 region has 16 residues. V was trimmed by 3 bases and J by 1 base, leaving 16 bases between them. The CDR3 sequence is CASSFGSWGSSYEQYF. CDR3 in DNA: TGTGCCAGCAGTTTTGGGTCCTGGGGGTCTTCCTACGAGCAGTACTTC.

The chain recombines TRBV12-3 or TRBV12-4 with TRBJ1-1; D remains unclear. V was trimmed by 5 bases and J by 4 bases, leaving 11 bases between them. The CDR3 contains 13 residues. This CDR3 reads CASSPEYSTEAFF. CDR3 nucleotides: TGTGCCAGCAGTCCGGAGTACAGCACTGAAGCTTTCTTT.

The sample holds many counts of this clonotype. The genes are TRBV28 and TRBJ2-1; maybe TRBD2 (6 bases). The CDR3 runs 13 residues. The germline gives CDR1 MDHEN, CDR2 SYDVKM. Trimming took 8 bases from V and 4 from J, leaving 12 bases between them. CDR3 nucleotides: TGTGCCAGCGGCCTAGCGCTATACAATGAGCAGTTCTTC. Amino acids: CASGLALYNEQFF.

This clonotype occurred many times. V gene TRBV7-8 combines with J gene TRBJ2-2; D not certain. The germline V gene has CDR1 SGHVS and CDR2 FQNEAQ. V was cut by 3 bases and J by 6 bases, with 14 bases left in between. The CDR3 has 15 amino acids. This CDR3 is CASSFPRWAPGELFF. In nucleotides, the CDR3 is TGTGCCAGCAGCTTCCCCCGATGGGCCCCCGGGGAGCTGTTTTTT.

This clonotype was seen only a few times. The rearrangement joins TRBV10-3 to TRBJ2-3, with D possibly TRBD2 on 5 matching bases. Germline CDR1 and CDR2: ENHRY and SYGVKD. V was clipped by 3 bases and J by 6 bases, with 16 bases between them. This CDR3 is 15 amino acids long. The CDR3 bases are TGTGCCATCAGTGAATCTAGCAGAACGCGGGATACGCAGTATTTT. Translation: CAISESSRTRDTQYF.

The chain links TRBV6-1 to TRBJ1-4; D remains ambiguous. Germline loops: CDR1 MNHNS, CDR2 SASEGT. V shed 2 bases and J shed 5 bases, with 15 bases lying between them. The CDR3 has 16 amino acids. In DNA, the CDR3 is TGTGCCAGCAGTGAACAGGTGATATGGCGGAATGAAAAACTGTTTTTT. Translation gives CASSEQVIWRNEKLFF.

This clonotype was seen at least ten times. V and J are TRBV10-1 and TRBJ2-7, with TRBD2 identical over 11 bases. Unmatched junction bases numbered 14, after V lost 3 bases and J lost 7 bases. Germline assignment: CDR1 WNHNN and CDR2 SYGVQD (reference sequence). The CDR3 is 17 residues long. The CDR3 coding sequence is TGCGCCAGCAGTGATTTCTTAGCGGGAGGGCTTTCTGGAGAGCAGTACTTC. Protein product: CASSDFLAGGLSGEQYF.